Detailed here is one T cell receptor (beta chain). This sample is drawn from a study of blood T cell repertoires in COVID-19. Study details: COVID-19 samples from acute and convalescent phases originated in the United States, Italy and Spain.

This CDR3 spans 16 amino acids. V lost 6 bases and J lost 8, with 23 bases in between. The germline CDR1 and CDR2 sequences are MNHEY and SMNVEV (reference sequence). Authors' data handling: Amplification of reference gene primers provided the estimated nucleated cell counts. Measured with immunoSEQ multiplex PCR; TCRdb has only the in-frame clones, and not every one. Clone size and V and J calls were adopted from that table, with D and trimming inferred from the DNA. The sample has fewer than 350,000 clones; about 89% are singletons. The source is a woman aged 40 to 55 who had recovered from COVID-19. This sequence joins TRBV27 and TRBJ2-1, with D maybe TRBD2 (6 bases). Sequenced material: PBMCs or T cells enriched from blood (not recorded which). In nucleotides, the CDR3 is TGTGCCAGCAGCCCAACCGGGACGGGGGTGGTCCATGAGCAGTTCTTC. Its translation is CASSPTGTGVVHEQFF.